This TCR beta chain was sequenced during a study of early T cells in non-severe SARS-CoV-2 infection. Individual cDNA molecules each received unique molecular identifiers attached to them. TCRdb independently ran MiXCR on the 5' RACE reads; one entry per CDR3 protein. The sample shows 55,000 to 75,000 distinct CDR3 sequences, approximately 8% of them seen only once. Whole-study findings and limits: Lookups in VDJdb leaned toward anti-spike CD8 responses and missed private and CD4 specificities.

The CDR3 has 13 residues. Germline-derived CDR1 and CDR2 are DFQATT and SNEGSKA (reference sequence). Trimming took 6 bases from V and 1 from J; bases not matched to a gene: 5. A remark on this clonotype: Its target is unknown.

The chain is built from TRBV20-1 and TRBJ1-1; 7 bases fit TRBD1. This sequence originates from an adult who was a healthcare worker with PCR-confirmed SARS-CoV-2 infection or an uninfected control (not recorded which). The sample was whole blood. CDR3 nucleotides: TGCAGTGCGCCCAGGGGGTGGAACACTGAAGCTTTCTTT. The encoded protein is CSAPRGWNTEAFF.